This record concerns one TCR beta chain sequence. Antigen unknown. Mismatch with germline at one junction end may stem from a read error. The authors produced TCR alpha and TCR beta cDNA libraries with sample barcodes and UMIs by 5'RACE using constant-segment primers. MiXCR was run by TCRdb on the 5' RACE reads, yielding one entry per CDR3 protein. The sample has roughly 250,000 distinct CDR3 sequences, about a sixth seen once. This specimen comes from a study of T-cell memory formation after mild COVID-19. The study's findings and limits: Researchers report contracting CD4+ clones mostly in CM and EM, with CD8+ clones in EMRA.

The sample comprised PBMCs or a T cell subset sorted from them (not recorded which). The receptor's source is a young man who had mild COVID-19 (a few samples of this study predate the infection). Cell type and time point are not known.

Here the CDR3 DNA reads TGTGCCAGCAGCTTAAGTCGACAGGGTAATTCACCCATCCACTTT. This translates into CASSLSRQGNSPIHF. The gene calls are TRBV7-2 and TRBJ1-6, with 7 bases aligning to TRBD1. The germline CDR1 and CDR2 sequences are SGHTA and FQGNSA. The CDR3 runs to 15 residues.